The next 23 T cell receptor beta chains were all read from a single sample in a study of CXCR3-negative and CXCR3-positive naive CD8 T cells. UMI labels and 5' RACE were used to prepare the TRB cDNA libraries. TCRdb reprocessed the 5' RACE reads and reports one entry per CDR3 protein, with no DNA. Recorded for this sample: over 80,000 distinct CDR3 sequences. Input material: naive CXCR3- CD8+ T cells from blood. Stated subset: CD45RO-CCR7+CD27+CD95- naive CD8+ T cells lacking CXCR3 (TNR3-). Receptors originate from a human donor in good health. Some clones in this sample may be carry-over from other donors' samples.

The chain carries TRBV29-1 and TRBJ1-2. The CDR3 sequence is 11 residues long. Per germline, CDR1 SQVTM and CDR2 ANQGSEA. CDR3 protein: CSVEDLDGYTF.

The chain has TRBV7-9 and TRBJ2-7; TCRdb returns TRBD1, unconfirmable since there is no DNA. The CDR3 is 15 amino acids. Germline V gene lookup returns CDR1 SEHNR and CDR2 FQNEAQ (reference sequence). The CDR3 loop is CASSSPRDSFYEQYF.

V and J are TRBV27 and TRBJ2-5; checking the TCRdb D call of TRBD2 is not possible without DNA. The CDR3 has 15 residues. Germline CDR1 and CDR2: MNHEY and SMNVEV (reference sequence). The CDR3 is CASSQGLPGEETQYF.

This chain joins TRBV5-1 and TRBJ2-2; the D call of TRBD2 rests on TCRdb alone, since no DNA is present to check it. The CDR3 has 14 amino acids. The V gene's germline CDR1 is SGHRS and CDR2 YFSETQ. CDR3 region: CASSDRGGTGELFF.

The genes are TRBV7-9 and TRBJ1-1; TCRdb outputs TRBD1, but without DNA this stays unchecked. The CDR3 consists of 14 residues. Germline CDR1 SEHNR, CDR2 FQNEAQ (reference sequence). The CDR3 spells CASSFRTGGSEAFF.

The chain links TRBV29-1 to TRBJ2-7; the TCRdb call, TRBD2, lacks DNA for checking. The CDR3 length is 15 residues. Germline CDR1 SQVTM, CDR2 ANQGSEA. CDR3 in amino acids: CSVEGTNRESYEQYF.

CDR3 residues: CSAMGGTSVHEQFF. The rearrangement uses TRBV20-1 and TRBJ2-1; TCRdb's D call of TRBD2 is untestable without DNA. The CDR3 is made up of 14 amino acids. Germline V lookup: CDR1 DFQATT, CDR2 SNEGSKA (reference sequence).

The rearrangement links TRBV12-3 or TRBV12-4 to TRBJ2-5; TCRdb gives TRBD1 as the D gene, but with no DNA this cannot be confirmed. There are 13 residues in the CDR3. Here the CDR3 reads CASSRGSQETQYF.

V is TRBV5-1 and J is TRBJ2-1; TCRdb's D call, TRBD2, is unchecked because there is no DNA. The germline V gene encodes CDR1 SGHRS and CDR2 YFSETQ. The CDR3 spans 17 residues. CDR3 loop: CASSLDAGGPSYNEQFF.

The chain links TRBV28 to TRBJ1-1. Per germline, CDR1 MDHEN and CDR2 SYDVKM. The CDR3 is 14 residues long. This CDR3 is CASSLNPGSTEAFF.

The genes are TRBV6-2 or TRBV6-3 and TRBJ2-7; the D call of TRBD1 rests on TCRdb alone, since no DNA is present to check it. Looked up from germline, CDR1 is MNHEY and CDR2 is SVGEGT. This CDR3 contains 13 residues. The CDR3 sequence: CASNDRVSGEQYF.

This sequence joins TRBV7-9 and TRBJ2-1; absent DNA, TCRdb's TRBD2 call cannot be checked. In germline, CDR1 is SEHNR, CDR2 FQNEAQ (reference sequence). The length of the CDR3 is 15 residues. The CDR3 spells CASSFTSGFYNEQFF.

CDR3 residues: CASSSPGLVADNEQFF. This sequence joins TRBV7-6 and TRBJ2-1; TCRdb indicates TRBD2, and absent DNA this call remains unverified. The CDR3 totals 16 residues. Germline CDR1 reads SGHVS; CDR2 reads FNYEAQ.

The CDR3 protein is CASSSTGTSEAFF. The rearrangement uses TRBV7-3 and TRBJ1-1; TCRdb lists TRBD1, though no DNA is available to test this call. CDR1 and CDR2 (germline): SGHTA, FQGTGA. This CDR3 has 13 residues.

The chain joins TRBV28 to TRBJ1-1; TCRdb proposes TRBD1, but this gene call is untestable without DNA. Germline V lookup: CDR1 MDHEN, CDR2 SYDVKM. The CDR3 length is 13 residues. The CDR3 loop reads CASSPDRMDEAFF.

The V gene is TRBV7-2, the J gene TRBJ2-1; TCRdb reports TRBD1, a call that lacks DNA to check it against. Germline lookup yields CDR1 SGHTA and CDR2 FQGNSA. The CDR3 spans 14 residues. CDR3: CASSSRPGVNEQFF. Variable domain in full (rest from reference TRBV7-2 and TRBJ2-1): GAGVSQSPSNKVTEKGKDVELRCDPISGHTALYWYRQSLGQGLEFLIYFQGNSAPDKSGLPSDRFSAERTGGSVSTLTIQRTQQEDSAVYLCASSSRPGVNEQFFGPGTRLTVL.

The chain couples TRBV7-3 to TRBJ1-1. CDR1 is SGHTA and CDR2 is FQGTGA in the germline V gene. The CDR3 extends over 13 amino acids. CDR3 in amino acids: CASSHEGNTEAFF.

V usage is TRBV29-1 and J usage is TRBJ1-1; the D gene TCRdb calls, TRBD1, cannot be checked with no DNA. There are 13 residues in the CDR3. Germline CDR1 and CDR2: SQVTM and ANQGSEA. This chain's CDR3 is CSVLTGSNTEAFF.

This chain links TRBV5-1 with TRBJ2-5; the D call of TRBD1 rests on TCRdb alone, since no DNA is present to check it. The CDR3 runs 14 residues. Germline loops: CDR1 SGHRS, CDR2 YFSETQ. CDR3: CASSLGQGQETQYF.

J is TRBJ1-2 and V is TRBV21-1. TRBV21-1 is classified as a pseudogene. The CDR3 sequence is 14 residues long. CDR3 residues: CASSKGCGEVGYTF.

The rearrangement joins TRBV4-1 to TRBJ2-3. This CDR3 region has 13 residues. Germline V lookup: CDR1 MGHRA, CDR2 YSYEKL. CDR3 sequence: CASSQMPTATQYF.

The chain has TRBV5-1 and TRBJ2-7. Germline V gene data show CDR1 as SGHRS and CDR2 as YFSETQ. There are 13 residues in the CDR3. CDR3 sequence reads: CASRRTDDYEQYF.

The chain has TRBV7-9 and TRBJ2-1; no DNA is available, so the TRBD2 call from TCRdb remains unchecked. The CDR3 has 15 amino acids. Germline V gene sequence: CDR1 SEHNR, CDR2 FQNEAQ (reference sequence). CDR3 in amino acids: CASSLRAGVVNEQFF. The whole variable domain, filled in from reference TRBV7-9 and TRBJ2-1, reads DTGVSQNPRHKITKRGQNVTFRCDPISEHNRLYWYRQTLGQGPEFLTYFQNEAQLEKSRLLSDRFSAERPKGSFSTLEIQRTEQGDSAMYLCASSLRAGVVNEQFFGPGTRLTVL.